This passage covers 27 T cell receptor beta chains from one sample sequenced in a study of blood T cells in healthy people across ages. Alongside a J-beta primer mix, a sample-barcoded 5' primer served in a second PCR lasting roughly 6 to 11 cycles. A single record per CDR3 protein comes from TCRdb applying MiXCR to the 5' RACE reads. The data hold 1.6 million or so distinct CDR3 sequences, with almost 35% observed a single time. What was sequenced was blood. The receptors derive from a woman aged 30 to 39 in good health.

This clonotype was observed a handful of times. The chain has TRBV20-1 and TRBJ1-2, with 9 bases lining up with TRBD1. The CDR3 extends over 13 amino acids. The germline V gene encodes CDR1 DFQATT and CDR2 SNEGSKA (reference sequence). Trimming cost V 4 bases and J 2 bases; bases outside gene matches: 2. CDR3 DNA sequence: TGCAGTGCTATAACAGGGGGCAACTATGGCTACACCTTC. Translating gives CSAITGGNYGYTF.

The chain carries TRBV7-9 and TRBJ2-1; D might be TRBD1 (6 bases). In germline, CDR1 is SEHNR, CDR2 FQNEAQ (reference sequence). V shed 5 bases and J shed 8 bases, with 13 bases lying between them. The CDR3 is 13 residues long. CDR3 protein: CASSLRGIDEQFF. As DNA, the CDR3 is TGTGCCAGCAGCCTAAGGGGGATCGATGAGCAGTTCTTC.

This clonotype occurred many times. The chain uses TRBV6-2 or TRBV6-3 and TRBJ2-5; 10 positions agree with TRBD2. From germline, CDR1 is MNHEY and CDR2 SVGEGT. CDR3 length: 17 residues. Germline trimming cut 5 bases from V and 4 bases from J; bases unmatched to any gene: 13. CDR3: CASSPPMSGRAAETQYF. The CDR3 nucleotides are TGTGCCAGCAGTCCACCCATGAGCGGGAGGGCCGCAGAGACCCAGTACTTC.

The rearrangement links TRBV28 to TRBJ2-7; TRBD2 agrees at 12 bases. The CDR3 length is 17 residues. Germline values: CDR1 MDHEN, CDR2 SYDVKM. The trim removed 6 bases at V and 4 bases at J, leaving 13 bases unmatched. The CDR3 sequence is CASSSPLSGLAGYEQYF. In DNA, the CDR3 is TGTGCCAGCAGCTCACCTCTCTCCGGACTAGCGGGATACGAGCAGTACTTC.

This clonotype was recorded a few times. This chain connects TRBV25-1 to TRBJ1-2; D remains ambiguous. The germline CDR1 and CDR2 sequences are MGHDK and SYGVNS. The CDR3 loop spans 17 amino acids. The ends were cut back, 4 bases at V and 4 bases at J, with 22 bases in the middle. The CDR3 bases are TGTGCCAGCAGTGCCACACAGAGGGCAAGTCGGAGCTATGGCTACACCTTC. Its protein product is CASSATQRASRSYGYTF.

Comment on this clonotype: Its ends do not fully match the called genes, so a read error is possible. V is TRBV28 and J is TRBJ1-2, with D hard to call. CDR1 and CDR2 from the germline V gene are MDHEN and SYDVKM. The CDR3 is made up of 13 amino acids. This CDR3 reads CASGLSINYGYTF. Written as DNA, the CDR3 is TGTGCCAGCGGTTTAAGTATTAACTATGGCTACACCTTC.

This clonotype has ten or more counts. The J gene is TRBJ2-1, the V gene TRBV4-1; TRBD1 agrees at 7 bases. Germline assignment: CDR1 MGHRA and CDR2 YSYEKL. The CDR3 runs 16 residues. J was trimmed by 7 bases and V by 1 base; bases with no gene match: 10. The CDR3 loop reads CASSQALRGRRNEQFF. DNA of the CDR3: TGCGCCAGCAGCCAAGCTCTAAGGGGGCGACGGAATGAGCAGTTCTTC.

A few counts support this clonotype. The chain carries TRBV7-9 and TRBJ2-1; 9 nucleotides agree with TRBD2. The V and J ends lost 2 bases and 10 bases, in that order; junction bases with no gene match: 12. The CDR3 spans 16 residues. From germline, CDR1 is SEHNR and CDR2 FQNEAQ (reference sequence). CDR3 loop: CASSLTAGGPGEEQFF. DNA of the CDR3: TGTGCCAGCAGCTTAACGGCGGGGGGGCCGGGTGAGGAGCAGTTCTTC.

Many counts were recorded for this clonotype. The genes are TRBV29-1 and TRBJ2-7; TRBD2 is a possible D gene (6 bases). The V end was cut by 4 bases, the J end by 7 bases, with 20 bases between. Germline V gene data show CDR1 as SQVTM and CDR2 as ANQGSEA. The length of the CDR3 is 14 residues. As DNA, the CDR3 is TGCAGCGTTGTTGGGGACGTACGCCGGGGGGAGCAGTACTTC. The encoded protein is CSVVGDVRRGEQYF.

This sequence joins TRBV29-1 and TRBJ1-2, with 10 nucleotides matching TRBD1. Per germline, CDR1 SQVTM and CDR2 ANQGSEA. V dropped 6 bases and J dropped 7; count of bases not matched to a gene: 14. The CDR3 contains 15 residues. CDR3 coding DNA: TGCAGCGTGAGGGACAGGGGACTCTCTCTTCTTGGCTACACCTTC. Translated: CSVRDRGLSLLGYTF.

The chain carries TRBV6-5 and TRBJ2-5; TRBD2 matches 9 bases. Losses at the gene ends were 2 bases for V and 2 bases for J; bases not matched to a gene: 3. CDR3 length: 15 residues. Germline V lookup: CDR1 MNHEY, CDR2 SVGAGI. The CDR3 DNA sequence: TGTGCCAGCAGTTACACCCTAGCGGGGCAAGAGACCCAGTACTTC. The encoded protein is CASSYTLAGQETQYF.

The V and J genes are TRBV20-1 and TRBJ2-5; the match to TRBD1 covers 7 bases. CDR3 size: 14 residues. The germline CDR1 and CDR2 sequences are DFQATT and SNEGSKA (reference sequence). Trimming removed 5 bases from V and 1 base from J; junction bases left unmatched: 7. The CDR3 coding sequence is TGCAGTGCTGGGACAGAGGTTTCCCAAGAGACCCAGTACTTC. It codes for CSAGTEVSQETQYF.

This clonotype was recorded a few times. The chain couples TRBV15 to TRBJ2-7, with 8 bases matching TRBD2. CDR3 size: 13 residues. Germline CDR1 is LNHNV and CDR2 is YYDKDF (reference sequence). The ends lost 5 bases at V and 4 bases at J; junction bases unmatched: 4. CDR3 loop: CATSFGGGYEQYF. The CDR3 DNA follows: TGTGCCACCAGCTTCGGGGGGGGGTACGAGCAGTACTTC.

This clonotype has only a few counts. The chain has TRBV7-9 and TRBJ2-5, with D perhaps TRBD1 or TRBD2 (5 bases each). CDR1 and CDR2 (germline): SEHNR, FQNEAQ (reference sequence). Trimming removed 1 base from V and 5 bases from J, with 14 bases in between. This CDR3 comprises 15 residues. The CDR3 spells CASSLGGTPWETQYF. DNA for the CDR3: TGTGCCAGCAGCTTAGGAGGGACCCCTTGGGAGACCCAGTACTTC.

A word on this clonotype: A much bigger clone sits one base away, suggesting this may be a read error. The genes are TRBV4-1 and TRBJ1-2; D possibly corresponds to TRBD1 (5 bases). CDR3 length equals 13 residues. CDR1 and CDR2 (germline): MGHRA, YSYEKL. CDR3 nucleotides: TGCGCCTGCAGCCAATTTCAGGGAGGCGGCTACACCTTC. Its protein product is CACSQFQGGGYTF.

The table lists this clonotype with a few counts. J is TRBJ1-2 and V is TRBV4-1; the D is unclear. The CDR3 consists of 14 residues. Trimming took off 1 base at V and 4 bases at J, with 10 bases between the two ends. In germline, CDR1 is MGHRA, CDR2 YSYEKL. CDR3 in DNA: TGCGCCAGCAGCCAAGTTCAGATTGGCTATGGCTACACCTTC. It encodes CASSQVQIGYGYTF.

This clonotype was recorded only once. At one boundary the junction diverges from the germline segment, which might be a read error. V gene TRBV7-2 combines with J gene TRBJ2-2; 7 bases agree with TRBD1. The CDR3 has 16 residues. Per the germline V gene, CDR1 is SGHTA and CDR2 is FQGNSA. For the CDR3, the DNA is TGTGCCAGCCGATCGACCAGGGGGAATCGTGCCGGGGAGCCGTTTTTT. It yields the protein CASRSTRGNRAGEPFF.

V usage is TRBV6-1 and J usage is TRBJ2-1; no firm D call. The germline V and J ends were trimmed by 2 bases and 4 bases, with 6 bases remaining between them. The CDR3 is 13 residues long. Germline lookup yields CDR1 MNHNS and CDR2 SASEGT. CDR3 sequence (DNA): TGTGCCAGCAGTGAAATCACTTACAATGAGCAGTTCTTC. Protein: CASSEITYNEQFF.

The sample holds a few counts of this clonotype. The chain combines TRBV29-1 with TRBJ1-5; D possibly corresponds to TRBD1 (6 bases). V was clipped by 2 bases and J by 0 bases, with 11 bases between them. The CDR3 runs to 15 residues. Germline-derived CDR1 and CDR2 are SQVTM and ANQGSEA. In DNA, the CDR3 is TGCAGCGTTGAATGTACAGGGTATAGCAATCAGCCCCAGCATTTT. Translating it yields CSVECTGYSNQPQHF.

The chain has TRBV20-1 and TRBJ1-1; maybe TRBD1 (5 bases). The CDR3 has 15 amino acids. V lost 6 bases and J lost 0, with 17 bases in between. Per germline, CDR1 DFQATT and CDR2 SNEGSKA (reference sequence). The DNA of the CDR3 is TGCAGTGCCCTCGCGGGACCGCTTATGAACACTGAAGCTTTCTTT. Its translation is CSALAGPLMNTEAFF.

The table lists this clonotype with a few counts. The V and J genes are TRBV6-6 and TRBJ2-3; D possibly corresponds to TRBD2 (6 bases). The CDR3 sequence is 16 residues long. The germline V and J ends were trimmed by 0 bases and 5 bases, with 15 bases remaining between them. The V gene's germline CDR1 is MNHNY and CDR2 SVGAGI (reference sequence). Written as DNA, the CDR3 is TGTGCCAGCAGTTACTCGTACCCGGGAGATCGAGATACGCAGTATTTT. Its protein is CASSYSYPGDRDTQYF.

The chain recombines TRBV20-1 with TRBJ2-1, with D tentatively TRBD1 (5 bases). CDR1 is DFQATT and CDR2 is SNEGSKA in the germline V gene (reference sequence). Trimming shortened V by 5 bases and J by 6 bases, and 14 bases separated the two germline ends. The CDR3 has 13 residues. CDR3 sequence: CSAFHPQGNEQFF. The CDR3 nucleotides read TGCAGTGCTTTTCACCCTCAGGGCAATGAGCAGTTCTTC.

The chain uses TRBV20-1 and TRBJ2-5; D may be TRBD1 or TRBD2 (5 bases each). Per the germline V gene, CDR1 is DFQATT and CDR2 is SNEGSKA (reference sequence). CDR3 length: 15 amino acids. V was clipped by 1 base and J by 3 bases, with 15 bases between them. CDR3 amino acids: CSARGSRGREETQYF. Here the CDR3 DNA reads TGCAGTGCTAGAGGGTCCCGGGGCAGGGAAGAGACCCAGTACTTC.

This clonotype was seen more than once but under ten times. This chain connects TRBV6-1 to TRBJ2-3; D not certain. The CDR3 loop spans 10 amino acids. V gave up 1 base and J gave up 10 bases, with 3 bases separating them. Germline V CDR1 and CDR2: MNHNS, SASEGT. The CDR3 reads CASSEVAQYF. CDR3 DNA sequence: TGTGCCAGCAGTGAAGTGGCGCAGTATTTT.

A word on this clonotype: At one end, the junction sequence differs from germline, possibly due to a read error. The rearrangement joins TRBV18 to TRBJ2-5; D is perhaps TRBD1 (6 bases). TRBJ2-7 explains the end of the DNA better; the J call may be wrong. CDR3 length: 14 residues. Per germline, CDR1 KGHSH and CDR2 LQKENI. CDR3 DNA sequence: TGTGCCGGCTCACCATCACAGGGAGATCACGAGCAGTACTTC. This sequence encodes CAGSPSQGDHEQYF.

In its sample, this clonotype was seen many times. The V gene is TRBV6-5, the J gene TRBJ1-2; weak D call: TRBD1 (6 bases). The CDR3 is 14 residues long. Deletions cut 2 bases from V and 5 bases from J, with 12 bases between. CDR1 MNHEY and CDR2 SVGAGI come from the germline V gene. The CDR3 loop reads CASSYQGGRYGYTF. In nucleotides, the CDR3 is TGTGCCAGCAGTTACCAAGGGGGTCGTTATGGCTACACCTTC.

J is TRBJ2-1 and V is TRBV20-1, with 9 bases identical to TRBD1. In germline, CDR1 is DFQATT, CDR2 SNEGSKA (reference sequence). The CDR3 covers 15 residues. With V trimmed by 6 bases and J by 4 bases, 10 bases remained unmatched. The chain's CDR3 is CSARSGQGRYNEQFF. CDR3 DNA: TGCAGTGCCCGATCGGGACAGGGTAGATACAATGAGCAGTTCTTC.